This TCR beta chain was identified during a study of T cell clonality in common variable immunodeficiency. The repertoire was sequenced with immunoSEQ multiplex PCR; TCRdb's copy has only in-frame clones and lacks some. The specimen gives 57,000 or so clones without singletons; the ten biggest hold approximately 1.6%. The CDR3 length is 15 residues. Per the germline V gene, CDR1 is SGHTA and CDR2 is FQGTGA. Notes on this clone: The read ends 3 residues before the CDR3 terminus; that terminus is restored from the germline J gene.

Patients and controls were mostly of Caucasian heritage. The V call is TRBV7-3, the J call TRBJ1-1, with TRBD1 identical over 7 bases. Input material: peripheral blood mononuclear cells. The receptor comes from a person aged 18 to 70 in good health. The chain's CDR3 is CASSYTGADYNEAFF. The CDR3 bases that were read are TGTGCCAGCAGTTACACAGGGGCCGATTACAATGAG. Based on the CDR3 plus reference TRBV7-3 and TRBJ1-1, the full variable domain is GAGVSQTPSNKVTEKGKYVELRCDPISGHTALYWYRQSLGQGPEFLIYFQGTGAADDSGLPNDRFFAVRPEGSVSTLKIQRTERGDSAVYLCASSYTGADYNEAFFGQGTRLTVV.